One TCR beta chain is described in this entry. The antigen is unknown. The study ran its PCR with 60 Vbeta and 13 Jbeta primers. Authors' processing steps: Later work found approximately 87 million unique TCR beta chains, with approximately 12 million shared. TCRdb's copy holds only in-frame clones and misses some; the assay was immunoSEQ multiplex PCR. V, J and clone size were drawn from that table, and D and trimming were deduced from the DNA. Of approximately 150,000 clones listed, 60% to 85% are singletons. This sample was included in a study of cytomegalovirus exposure and HLA in healthy donors. Whole-study results and caveats: The analysis excluded some indistinguishable V segments, including TRBV6-2 and TRBV6-3. It was reportedly the case that the classifier diagnosed cytomegalovirus status with high specificity and sensitivity.

From germline, CDR1 is MNHEY and CDR2 SMNVEV (reference sequence). The CDR3 is made up of 13 amino acids. Unmatched junction bases numbered 1, after V lost 6 bases and J lost 4 bases. This sequence joins TRBV27 and TRBJ2-5, with TRBD1 matching over 11 bases. Sequenced material: PBMCs. The receptor was derived from a man aged 35-49 years in good health and CMV-seropositive. The CDR3 loop reads CASSGTGGETQYF. For the CDR3, the DNA is TGTGCCAGCAGCGGGACAGGGGGAGAGACCCAGTACTTC.